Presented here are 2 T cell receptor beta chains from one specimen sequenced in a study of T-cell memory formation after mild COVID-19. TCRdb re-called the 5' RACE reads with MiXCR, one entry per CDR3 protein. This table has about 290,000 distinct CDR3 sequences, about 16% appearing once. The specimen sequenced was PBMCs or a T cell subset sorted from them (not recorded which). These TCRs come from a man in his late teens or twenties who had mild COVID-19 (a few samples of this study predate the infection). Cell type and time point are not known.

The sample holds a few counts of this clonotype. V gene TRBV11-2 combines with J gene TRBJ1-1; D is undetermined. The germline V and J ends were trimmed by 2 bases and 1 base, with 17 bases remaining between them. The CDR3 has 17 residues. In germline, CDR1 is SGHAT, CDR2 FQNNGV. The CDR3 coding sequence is TGTGCCAGCAGCTTACCAGCCCTCTCGTATGGGAACACTGAAGCTTTCTTT. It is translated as CASSLPALSYGNTEAFF.

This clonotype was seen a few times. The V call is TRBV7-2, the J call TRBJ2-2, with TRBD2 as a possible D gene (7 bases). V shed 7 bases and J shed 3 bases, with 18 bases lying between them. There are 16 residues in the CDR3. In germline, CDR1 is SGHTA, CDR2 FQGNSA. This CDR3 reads CASTTFAGAHTGELFF. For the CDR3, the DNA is TGTGCCAGCACCACGTTCGCGGGGGCCCACACCGGGGAGCTGTTTTTT.